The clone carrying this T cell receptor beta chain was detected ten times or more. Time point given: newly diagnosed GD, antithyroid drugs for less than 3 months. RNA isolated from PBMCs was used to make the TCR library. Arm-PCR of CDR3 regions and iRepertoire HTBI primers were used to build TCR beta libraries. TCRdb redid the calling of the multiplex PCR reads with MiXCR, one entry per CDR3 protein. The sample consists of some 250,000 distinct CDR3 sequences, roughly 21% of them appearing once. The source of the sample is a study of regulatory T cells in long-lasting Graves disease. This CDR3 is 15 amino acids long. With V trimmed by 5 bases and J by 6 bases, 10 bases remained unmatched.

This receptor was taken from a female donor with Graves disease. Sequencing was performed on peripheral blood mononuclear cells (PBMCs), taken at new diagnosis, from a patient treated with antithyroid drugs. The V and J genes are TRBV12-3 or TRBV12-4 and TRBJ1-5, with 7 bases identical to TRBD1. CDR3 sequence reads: CASSRRDSVGQPQHF. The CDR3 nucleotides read TGTGCCAGCAGTCGTAGGGACAGTGTCGGTCAGCCCCAGCATTTT.